This T cell receptor beta chain was sequenced during a study of CD8+CD57+ T cells in acquired aplastic anemia. Study-wide background: DNA recovered from sorted CD4+ and CD8+ cells had a mean of about 3.5 ug. CD4+ cells from healthy donors averaged around 10 million reads. Regarding the study as a whole: Patients and controls had in common 25 to 30 CD8+ CDR3 sequences.

The CDR3 consists of 16 residues. CDR1 and CDR2 (germline): SGHTA, FQGNSA. The germline V and J ends were trimmed by 5 bases and 14 bases, with 27 bases remaining between them. A word on this clonotype: Its antigen is unidentified.

The study profiled TCR beta VDJ and CDR3 using genomic DNA as template. TCRdb fed the reads into MiXCR, producing one record per CDR3 protein. The sample has some 410,000 distinct CDR3 sequences; just under 70% are singletons. The origin of this receptor is a human donor in good health, serving as a control. This rearrangement joins TRBV7-2 to TRBJ1-4; D gene ambiguous. The sequenced material came from sorted CD4+, CD8+, or CD8+CD57+ T cells (not recorded which) from PBMCs. The CDR3 is CASSQGTGWSGETLFF. As DNA, the CDR3 is TGTGCCAGCAGCCAAGGTACCGGGTGGTCTGGTGAAACCCTGTTTTTT.